The rows below give T cell receptor beta chains drawn from one sample of a study of shared clonotypes between healthy human individuals. Sequencing used immunoSEQ multiplex PCR; TCRdb keeps in-frame clones, though not all of them. The table records millions of clones, roughly 92% of them present only once. The sample taken for sequencing was naive CD4+ T cells sorted from blood. These receptors originate from a man between 18 and 29 years old in good health. Each CDR3 is given with its conserved first and last residue. The order of the fields is D gene, V gene, clone size, J gene, CDR3 protein, CDR3 DNA. The D gene is left open where the match is weak. Only part of the rows carry a size: once, few, many, or a class if the clone is expanded.

NA,TRBV5-6,NA,TRBJ2-7,CASTRGNYEQYF,TGTGCCAGCACCCGGGGTAACTACGAGCAGTACTTC
NA,TRBV7-9,once,TRBJ2-7,CASSFGRGEQYF,TGTGCCAGCAGCTTTGGTCGGGGCGAGCAGTACTTC
NA,TRBV5-1,NA,TRBJ2-2,CASSLAPPGAGELFF,TGCGCCAGCAGCTTGGCCCCCCCAGGGGCCGGGGAGCTGTTTTTT
TRBD2,TRBV9,NA,TRBJ2-1,CASSVTSGGASYNEQFF,TGTGCCAGCAGCGTAACTAGCGGGGGGGCCAGCTACAATGAGCAGTTCTTC
NA,TRBV15,NA,TRBJ1-5,CATSRGSYQPQHF,TGTGCCACCAGCAGAGGGTCTTATCAGCCCCAGCATTTT
TRBD1,TRBV18,NA,TRBJ2-7,CASSPLLTGPYEQYF,TGTGCCAGCTCACCATTATTGACAGGGCCCTACGAGCAGTACTTC
NA,TRBV28,NA,TRBJ2-7,CASTGLYEQYF,TGTGCCAGCACCGGACTATACGAGCAGTACTTC
NA,TRBV6-5,NA,TRBJ1-4,CASRSQEKLFF,TGTGCCAGCAGATCACAGGAAAAACTGTTTTTT
NA,TRBV4-3,NA,TRBJ1-4,CASSQLGLGLDEKLFF,TGCGCCAGCAGCCAACTGGGCCTGGGTTTGGACGAAAAACTGTTTTTT
TRBD1,TRBV29-1,NA,TRBJ2-7,CSVETQGAYEQYF,TGCAGCGTTGAAACGCAGGGGGCCTACGAGCAGTACTTC